This TCR beta chain came from a study of OX40 agonist ivuxolimab in advanced cancers. Overall study: The eligibility criteria allowed prior anti-PD-1, anti-PD-L1 or anti-CTLA-4 therapy, and 40% had some.

The sample holds a few counts of this clone. The CDR3 extends over 16 amino acids. Germline V gives CDR1 SGHRS, CDR2 YFSETQ. The ends were cut back, 2 bases at V and 1 base at J, with 13 bases in the middle. Generated by immunoSEQ multiplex PCR, the TCRdb table keeps only in-frame clones and is missing some. This sample has about 50,000 clones, with approximately 80% found just once. The V and J genes are TRBV5-1 and TRBJ1-5, with a tentative D call TRBD1 (5 bases). This TCR was sampled from an adult with an advanced solid tumor such as melanoma, head and neck, liver or kidney cancer. The sample here was CD4+ or CD8+ T cells sorted from blood, taken in a trial of the OX40 agonist ivuxolimab. CDR3 nucleotide sequence: TGCGCCAGCAGCTTTTCTGGGGCGTTCAGCAATCAGCCCCAGCATTTT. Its translation: CASSFSGAFSNQPQHF. The full variable domain, rest sourced from reference TRBV5-1 and TRBJ1-5, is KAGVTQTPRYLIKTRGQQVTLSCSPISGHRSVSWYQQTPGQGLQFLFEYFSETQRNKGNFPGRFSGRQFSNSRSEMNVSTLELGDSALYLCASSFSGAFSNQPQHFGDGTRLSIL.